This T cell receptor beta chain appears in the sequencing data of a study of T-cell reconstitution after alpha-beta-depleted transplantation in children. This clonotype turned up a few times. V was shortened by 0 bases and J by 4 bases, with 16 bases between the two germline ends. This CDR3 has 16 residues. The germline V gene has CDR1 DFQATT and CDR2 SNEGSKA (reference sequence). A library of TCRbeta sequences, prepared with unique molecular identifiers, was generated. Via MiXCR, TCRdb re-called the PCR reads, giving one row per CDR3 protein. The table lists almost 400,000 distinct CDR3 sequences, around 21% of them singletons, with 3.5% to 4% in the top ten.

This sample comprised PBMCs from the stem cell graft donor, obtained from the stem cell graft. The clonotype originates from a human donor who donated a stem cell graft to a child with acute myeloid leukemia. V is TRBV20-1 and J is TRBJ2-1; D possibly corresponds to TRBD2 (6 bases). Here the CDR3 DNA reads TGCAGTGCTAGAGATACGGGACTGTTACTTTACAATGAGCAGTTCTTC. Amino acids: CSARDTGLLLYNEQFF.